Sequencing of this TCR beta chain was carried out in a study of T cell responses to AZD1222 COVID-19 vaccine. Concerning this clone: The antigen is undetermined.

Study-level results: Just a handful of people given AZD1222 tested seropositive at baseline. Per reports, nearly half of all spike-specific TCRs target regions that are unmutated in variants. White British donors predominated, females outnumbered males, and clonal diversity was possibly underestimated.

Generated by immunoSEQ multiplex PCR, the TCRdb table keeps only in-frame clones and is missing some. The table includes about 130,000 clones, approximately 92% detected once. CDR1 SQVTM and CDR2 ANQGSEA come from the germline V gene. The length of the CDR3 is 17 residues. V dropped 0 bases and J dropped 1; count of bases not matched to a gene: 7. The V call is TRBV29-1, the J call TRBJ2-5; 11 bases match TRBD2. This TCR was sampled from an adult who received the AZD1222 COVID-19 vaccine. This specimen was peripheral blood, taken 28 days after the second AZD1222 dose. The CDR3 sequence is CSVEDIASGGFQETQYF. The DNA of the CDR3 is TGCAGCGTTGAAGATATTGCTAGCGGGGGGTTCCAAGAGACCCAGTACTTC.